The 21 T cell receptor beta chains listed next were all sequenced from one sample in a study of T cell clonality in common variable immunodeficiency. General study findings and limits: Common variable immunodeficiency TCR beta sequences reportedly had fewer deletions and N-nucleotide insertions.

Which antigens these TCRs recognize remains unknown. Assay: immunoSEQ multiplex PCR; the TCRdb copy retains only in-frame clones and omits some. The repertoire consists of fewer than 40,000 clones, none detected only once. The sequenced sample was peripheral blood mononuclear cells. The receptor source for this set is a human donor with common variable immunodeficiency.

Points on this clone: The read halts 3 residues ahead of the CDR3 end, with the missing end drawn from the germline J gene. J is TRBJ1-1 and V is TRBV7-2, with D maybe TRBD1 (5 bases). Trimming cost V 5 bases and J 4 bases, with 14 bases left between them. The CDR3 runs to 14 residues. In germline, CDR1 is SGHTA, CDR2 FQGNSA. CDR3 bases read: TGTGCCAGCAGCCCCTCTGGGGGGGTCACTGAA. Residues: CASSPSGGVTE. The complete CDR3 sequence is CASSPSGGVTEAFF.

Concerning this clone itself: The CDR3 end falls 3 residues outside the read, so it is completed with the germline J gene. This chain uses TRBV5-6 with TRBJ2-7; TRBD1 aligns across 7 bases. This CDR3 is built from 13 residues. The germline gives CDR1 SGHDT, CDR2 YYEEEE. The V and J ends lost 1 base and 2 bases, in that order; junction bases with no gene match: 0. Partial CDR3 DNA: TGTGCCAGCAGCTTGCAGGGGGCCTACGAG. Amino acid sequence: CASSLQGAYE. The whole CDR3 protein reads CASSLQGAYEQYF.

This clone was seen many times. Coverage ceases 3 residues before the CDR3 finishes, and the germline J gene fills in the end. The genes are TRBV7-6 and TRBJ1-1, with 11 bases matching TRBD1. The CDR3 spans 16 residues. The germline CDR1 and CDR2 sequences are SGHVS and FNYEAQ. V was pared by 5 bases and J by 0 bases, with 5 bases of the junction left unmatched. The DNA read from the CDR3 is TGTGCCAGCAGCGCGGGACAGGGGGGAATGAACACTGAA. Amino acid sequence: CASSAGQGGMNTE. Given in full, the CDR3 is CASSAGQGGMNTEAFF.

At least ten counts were recorded for this clone. The read falls 3 residues short of the CDR3 end, and the missing part is taken from the germline J gene. The V gene is TRBV11-2, the J gene TRBJ2-4; TRBD1 matches 9 bases. The CDR3 contains 12 residues. Germline V gene data show CDR1 as SGHAT and CDR2 as FQNNGV. Partial CDR3 DNA: TGTGCCAGCAGCTTAGGGACAGGGGCT. This sequence encodes CASSLGTGA. In full, the CDR3 is CASSLGTGAQYF.

This clone was detected only a few times. The sequenced fragment ends 3 residues before the CDR3 boundary, so the rest is inferred from the germline J gene. This chain connects TRBV7-3 to TRBJ2-3, with 9 nucleotides matching TRBD1. CDR3 length: 15 amino acids. CDR1 and CDR2 (germline): SGHTA, FQGTGA. With V trimmed by 6 bases and J by 4 bases, 8 bases remained unmatched. This CDR3 reads CASSDGGQGSDTQYF. Partial CDR3 DNA: TGTGCCAGCAGTGATGGGGGACAGGGTTCAGATACG.

Regarding this clone: The observed sequence ends 3 residues before the CDR3 terminus, with the missing tail filled in from the germline J gene. The J gene is TRBJ2-3, the V gene TRBV2, with TRBD2 as a possible D gene (5 bases). Trimming took off 4 bases at V and 5 bases at J, with 13 bases between the two ends. Germline CDR1 is SNHLY and CDR2 is FYNNEI. The CDR3 runs 14 residues. The CDR3 bases that were read are TGTGCCAGCAGTGTTTCTAGCCCTAGAGATACG. Encoded protein: CASSVSSPRDT. The CDR3 as a whole reads CASSVSSPRDTQYF. Variable domain in full (rest from reference TRBV2 and TRBJ2-3): EPEVTQTPSHQVTQMGQEVILRCVPISNHLYFYWYRQILGQKVEFLVSFYNNEISEKSEIFDDQFSVERPDGSNFTLKIRSTKLEDSAMYFCASSVSSPRDTQYFGPGTRLTVL.

The sample holds a few counts of this clone. Sequencing ends 3 residues short of the CDR3 end; the germline J gene provides the rest. The rearrangement links TRBV19 to TRBJ2-7; possible D gene TRBD2, 6 bases. Germline-derived CDR1 and CDR2 are LNHDA and SQIVND (reference sequence). The CDR3 has 15 amino acids. Trimming stripped 0 bases from V and 3 bases from J, with 12 bases between. CDR3 DNA, as far as it was read: TGTGCCAGTAGTATAGACGGGGGATTGCACTACGAG. Its protein product is CASSIDGGLHYE. In full, the CDR3 reads CASSIDGGLHYEQYF.

This clone has a count of ten or more. The read is 3 residues too short to cover the CDR3 end, so that end is filled in from the germline J gene. The V and J genes are TRBV4-2 and TRBJ2-5, with TRBD2 identical over 11 bases. Germline CDR1 LGHNA, CDR2 YNFKEQ. CDR3 length: 20 amino acids. V lost 4 bases, J lost 2 bases, and 18 bases stayed unmatched. CDR3 residues: CASSRGGTSGRSPYQETQYF. The DNA read from the CDR3 is TGTGCCAGCAGCCGAGGTGGTACTAGCGGGAGATCTCCATATCAAGAGACC.

The CDR3 loop is CASSHRDRNYEQYF. Incomplete CDR3 DNA: TGTGCCAGCAGCCACCGGGACAGAAACTACGAG. The rearrangement links TRBV7-2 to TRBJ2-7, with 7 bases matching TRBD1. The CDR3 is cut off 3 residues early in the read; its end comes from the germline J gene. The CDR3 spans 14 residues. After removal of 5 bases from V and 3 bases from J, the junction contained 7 bases not matched to a gene. Germline V gene sequence: CDR1 SGHTA, CDR2 FQGNSA.

This clone was observed many times. The read ends 3 residues shy of where the CDR3 ends; the end is completed using the germline J gene. The chain employs TRBV19 and TRBJ2-1, with TRBD2 identical over 8 bases. The V gene end was trimmed by 6 bases and the J gene end by 2 bases; junction bases not matched to a gene: 3. The V gene's germline CDR1 is LNHDA and CDR2 SQIVND (reference sequence). CDR3 length equals 14 residues. The CDR3 protein is CASSAGGPYNEQFF. The part of the CDR3 DNA that was read is TGTGCCAGTAGCGCGGGAGGCCCCTACAATGAG.

This clone counts as medium-sized. Sequencing ends 3 residues short of the CDR3 end; the germline J gene provides the rest. The chain employs TRBV3-1 (or the pseudogene TRBV3-2) and TRBJ2-4; 7 bases fit TRBD2. Germline V CDR1 and CDR2: LGHDT, YNNKEL (reference sequence). CDR3 length equals 12 residues. Trimming removed 2 bases from V and 9 bases from J; junction bases left unmatched: 1. The CDR3 reads CASSQSSGIQYF. The DNA read from the CDR3 is TGTGCCAGCAGCCAATCTAGCGGCATT.

CDR3 DNA (partial): TGTGCCAGCAGCCCACAGGGAAGTGGGTATGGC. Its protein is CASSPQGSGYG. The entire CDR3 is CASSPQGSGYGYTF. The chain combines TRBV7-3 with TRBJ1-2, with D maybe TRBD1 (6 bases). The CDR3 goes on 3 residues after the read ends, and that part is filled in from the germline J gene. The CDR3 length is 14 residues. V shed 5 bases and J shed 5 bases, with 15 bases lying between them. The germline V gene encodes CDR1 SGHTA and CDR2 FQGTGA.

Details on this clone: The CDR3 end lies 3 residues beyond the end of the read and is filled in from the germline J gene. This chain connects TRBV7-2 to TRBJ2-7; perhaps TRBD1 as D (6 bases). With 5 bases removed from V and 6 bases from J, the gap between germline ends came to 14 bases. Germline assignment: CDR1 SGHTA and CDR2 FQGNSA. CDR3 length equals 13 residues. The part of the CDR3 DNA that was read is TGTGCCAGCAGCCCGGCGGACAGCTCCGAG. Translated, it gives CASSPADSSE. The whole CDR3 reads CASSPADSSEQYF.

This clone has just a few counts. The CDR3 is cut off 3 residues early in the read; its end comes from the germline J gene. The chain is built from TRBV30 and TRBJ1-5; D uncertain. From germline, CDR1 is GTSNPN and CDR2 SVGIG (reference sequence). This CDR3 is built from 15 residues. V lost 8 bases and J lost 7, with 24 bases in between. The covered CDR3 bases are TGTGCCAGTAGTATATCGCCAAGCCCACGACAGCCC. It is translated as CASSISPSPRQP. The CDR3 in full is CASSISPSPRQPQHF. The full variable domain, in which reference TRBV30 and TRBJ1-5 provide the parts outside the CDR3, is SQTIHQWPATLVQPVGSPLSLECTVEGTSNPNLYWYRQAAGRGLQLLFYSVGIGQISSEVPQNLSASRPQDRQFILSSKKLLLSDSGFYLCASSISPSPRQPQHFGDGTRLSIL.

This clone appeared many times. The CDR3 end is not reached by the read, which stops 3 residues before it; the germline J gene fills it in. The rearrangement links TRBV13 to TRBJ2-1; TRBD2 aligns across 11 bases. The CDR3 is 16 residues long. Looked up from germline, CDR1 is PRHDT and CDR2 is FYEKMQ (reference sequence). Germline trimming cut 5 bases from V and 4 bases from J; bases unmatched to any gene: 7. Partial CDR3 DNA: TGTGCCAGCAGCCCACCGACTAGCGGGGTTTACAATGAG. This gives the protein CASSPPTSGVYNE. The whole CDR3 region reads CASSPPTSGVYNEQFF. The entire variable domain, with the rest obtained from reference TRBV13 and TRBJ2-1, is as follows: AAGVIQSPRHLIKEKRETATLKCYPIPRHDTVYWYQQGPGQDPQFLISFYEKMQSDKGSIPDRFSAQQFSDYHSELNMSSLELGDSALYFCASSPPTSGVYNEQFFGPGTRLTVL.

This clone was detected many times. The CDR3 extends 3 residues past the end of the read, so its final part is completed from the germline J gene. This chain connects TRBV28 to TRBJ2-7; D might be TRBD1 (6 bases). The CDR3 is made up of 14 amino acids. CDR1 is MDHEN and CDR2 is SYDVKM in the germline V gene. The V and J ends lost 3 bases and 4 bases respectively, with 13 bases between them. CDR3 DNA (partial): TGTGCCAGCAGTTTTCAGGGGCCACGATACGAG. Encoded protein: CASSFQGPRYE. The CDR3 as a whole reads CASSFQGPRYEQYF.

This clone was counted at least ten times. The missing CDR3 end, 3 residues past where the read stops, is filled in from the germline J gene. The chain carries TRBV18 and TRBJ1-1, with D hard to call. This CDR3 is 13 amino acids long. Germline values: CDR1 KGHSH, CDR2 LQKENI. The part of the CDR3 DNA that was read is TGTGCCAGCTCACCACTTGCGGCAGAGCGA. Amino acid sequence: CASSPLAAER. The complete CDR3 reads CASSPLAAERAFF.

For this clone: The read terminates 3 residues before the CDR3 end, so the remaining end is supplied by the germline J gene. V usage is TRBV18 and J usage is TRBJ2-3, with TRBD2 matching 7 bases. From germline, CDR1 is KGHSH and CDR2 LQKENI. The CDR3 covers 18 residues. The J segment lost 2 bases and the V segment lost 0 bases, leaving 11 bases of the junction unmatched. CDR3 bases read: TGTGCCAGCTCACCACCGTTCCGGCTAGCGGCCCTCACAGATACG. It is translated as CASSPPFRLAALTDT. The whole CDR3 reads CASSPPFRLAALTDTQYF.

This clone was picked up many times. The CDR3 end is not reached by the read, which stops 3 residues before it; the germline J gene fills it in. The chain employs TRBV7-2 and TRBJ1-2, with 9 positions matching TRBD1. Germline CDR1 is SGHTA and CDR2 is FQGNSA. The V gene end was trimmed by 4 bases and the J gene end by 3 bases; junction bases not matched to a gene: 3. The CDR3 sequence is 14 residues long. The CDR3 loop reads CASSSRTGDYGYTF. The CDR3 bases that were read are TGTGCCAGCAGCTCCCGGACAGGGGACTATGGC.

This clone was counted ten times or more. The read terminates 3 residues before the CDR3 end, so the remaining end is supplied by the germline J gene. The V and J genes are TRBV2 and TRBJ2-1, with TRBD1 matching 8 bases. The CDR3 length is 14 residues. Germline-derived CDR1 and CDR2 are SNHLY and FYNNEI. The junction had 4 bases not matched to a gene; V was cut back by 5 bases and J by 4 bases. The CDR3 is CASSSGGAYNEQFF. The DNA read from the CDR3 is TGTGCCAGCAGTTCAGGGGGCGCGTACAATGAG.

On this clone: The read finishes 3 residues shy of the CDR3 end, and the germline J gene is used to complete it. The rearrangement uses TRBV2 and TRBJ2-7; D not resolved. The CDR3 is made up of 11 amino acids. From germline, CDR1 is SNHLY and CDR2 FYNNEI. Trimming removed 6 bases from V and 3 bases from J, with 6 bases in between. The CDR3: CASSPNYEQYF. CDR3 bases read: TGTGCCAGCAGCCCTAACTACGAG.